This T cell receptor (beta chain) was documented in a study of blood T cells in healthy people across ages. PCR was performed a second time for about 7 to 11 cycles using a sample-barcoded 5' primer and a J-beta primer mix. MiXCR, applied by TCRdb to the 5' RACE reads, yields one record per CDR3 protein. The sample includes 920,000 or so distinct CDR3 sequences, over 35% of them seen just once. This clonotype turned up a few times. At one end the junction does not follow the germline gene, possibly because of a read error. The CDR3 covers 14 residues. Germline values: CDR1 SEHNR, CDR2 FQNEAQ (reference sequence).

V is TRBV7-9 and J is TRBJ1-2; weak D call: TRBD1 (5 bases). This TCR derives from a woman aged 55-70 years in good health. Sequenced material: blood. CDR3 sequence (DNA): TGTGCCAGCAGCTTCGAGGGGTCTGGCTATGACTACACCTTC. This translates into CASSFEGSGYDYTF.